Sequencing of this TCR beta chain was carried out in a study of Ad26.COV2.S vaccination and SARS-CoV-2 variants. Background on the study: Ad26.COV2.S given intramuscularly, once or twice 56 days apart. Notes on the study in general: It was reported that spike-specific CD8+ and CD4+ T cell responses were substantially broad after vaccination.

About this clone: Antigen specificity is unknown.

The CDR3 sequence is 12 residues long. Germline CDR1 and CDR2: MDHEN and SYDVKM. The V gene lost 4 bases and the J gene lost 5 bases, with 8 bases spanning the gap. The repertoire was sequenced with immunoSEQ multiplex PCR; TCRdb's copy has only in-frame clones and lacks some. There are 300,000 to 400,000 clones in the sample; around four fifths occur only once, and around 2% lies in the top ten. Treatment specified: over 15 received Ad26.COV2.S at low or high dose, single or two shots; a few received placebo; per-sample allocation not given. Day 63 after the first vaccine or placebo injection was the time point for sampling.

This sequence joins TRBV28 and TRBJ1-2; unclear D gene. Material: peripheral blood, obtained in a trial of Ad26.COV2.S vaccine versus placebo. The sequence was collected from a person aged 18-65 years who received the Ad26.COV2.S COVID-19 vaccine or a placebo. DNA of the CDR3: TGTGCCAGCAGTTCTTCCCGTTATGGCTACACCTTC. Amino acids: CASSSSRYGYTF.